This note documents a single T cell receptor beta chain sequence. This entry belongs to a study of blood T cells in healthy people across ages. PCR was performed a second time for about 7 to 12 cycles using a sample-barcoded 5' primer and a J-beta primer mix. TCRdb re-derived calls from the 5' RACE reads in MiXCR, one entry per CDR3 protein. The table lists some 1.4 million distinct CDR3 sequences, approximately 42% of them singletons. Between the trimmed V and J ends, which lost 3 bases and 0 bases, there was a span of 9 bases. The CDR3 loop spans 14 amino acids. Germline CDR1 GTSNPN, CDR2 SVGIG (reference sequence).

The sequence was collected from a woman younger than 30 in good health. The chain uses TRBV30 and TRBJ2-1; no definite D call. The sequenced sample was blood. The CDR3 spells CAWREQSSYNEQFF. The CDR3 nucleotides read TGTGCCTGGAGGGAGCAGAGCTCCTACAATGAGCAGTTCTTC.